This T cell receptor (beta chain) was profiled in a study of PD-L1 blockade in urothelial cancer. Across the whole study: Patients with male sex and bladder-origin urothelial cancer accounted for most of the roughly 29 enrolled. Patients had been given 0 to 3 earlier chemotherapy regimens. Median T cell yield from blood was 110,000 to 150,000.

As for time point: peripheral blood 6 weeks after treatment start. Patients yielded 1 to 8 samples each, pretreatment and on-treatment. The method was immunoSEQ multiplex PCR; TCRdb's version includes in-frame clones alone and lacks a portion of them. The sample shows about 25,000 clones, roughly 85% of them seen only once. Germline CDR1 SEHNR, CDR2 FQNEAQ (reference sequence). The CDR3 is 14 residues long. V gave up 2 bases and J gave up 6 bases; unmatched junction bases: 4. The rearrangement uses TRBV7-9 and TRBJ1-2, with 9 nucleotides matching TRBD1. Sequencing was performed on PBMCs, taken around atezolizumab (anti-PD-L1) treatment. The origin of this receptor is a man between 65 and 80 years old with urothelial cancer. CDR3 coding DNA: TGTGCCAGCAGCTTATCCACAGGGGGCGATGGCTACACCTTC. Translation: CASSLSTGGDGYTF.